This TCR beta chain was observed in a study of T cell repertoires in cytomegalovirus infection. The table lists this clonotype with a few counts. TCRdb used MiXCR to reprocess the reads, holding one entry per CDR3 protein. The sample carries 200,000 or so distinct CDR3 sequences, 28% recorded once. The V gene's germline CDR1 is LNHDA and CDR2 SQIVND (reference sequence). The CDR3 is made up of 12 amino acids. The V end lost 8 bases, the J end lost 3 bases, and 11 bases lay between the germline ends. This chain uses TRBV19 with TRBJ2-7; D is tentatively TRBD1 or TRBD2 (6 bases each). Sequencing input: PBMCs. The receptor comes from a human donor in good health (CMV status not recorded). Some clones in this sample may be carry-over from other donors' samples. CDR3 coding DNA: TGTGCCAGTGGAAGGGGGGACTACGAGCAGTACTTC. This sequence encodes CASGRGDYEQYF.